The clone carrying this T cell receptor beta chain came up many times. Its target is unknown. The source of the sample is a study of response to subunit inactivated influenza vaccine. Findings and limits, study-wide: Researchers suggested that each seasonal influenza vaccination recruits few new T cells.

In TCRdb, the RT-PCR reads were re-called with MiXCR into one record per CDR3 protein. The sample contains fewer than 800,000 distinct CDR3 sequences, 15% to 17% of which appear only once. This receptor was taken from a man between 45 and 60 years old who received an inactivated influenza vaccine. Specimen: PBMCs from blood, collected 11 to 12 days after vaccination.

In DNA form, the CDR3 reads TGCGCCAGCAGCCAAGGCACAGGGGGCGCCTACGAGCAGTACTTC. This encodes CASSQGTGGAYEQYF. V is TRBV4-3 and J is TRBJ2-7, with 9 nucleotides matching TRBD1. Germline-derived CDR1 and CDR2 are LGHNA and YSLEER. J gave up 2 bases and V 1 base, and 3 bases lay outside the gene matches. The CDR3 totals 15 residues.